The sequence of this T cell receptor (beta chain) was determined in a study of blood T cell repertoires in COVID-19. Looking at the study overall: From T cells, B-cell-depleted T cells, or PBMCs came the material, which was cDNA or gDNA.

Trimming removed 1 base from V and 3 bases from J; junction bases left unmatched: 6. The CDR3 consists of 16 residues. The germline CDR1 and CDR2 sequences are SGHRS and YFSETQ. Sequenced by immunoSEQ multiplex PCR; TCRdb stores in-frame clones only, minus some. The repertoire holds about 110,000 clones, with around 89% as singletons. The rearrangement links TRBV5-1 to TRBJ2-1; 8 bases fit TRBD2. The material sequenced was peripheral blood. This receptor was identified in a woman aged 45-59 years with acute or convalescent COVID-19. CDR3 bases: TGCGCCAGCAGCTTGATATCCGGGACTAGCTACAATGAGCAGTTCTTC. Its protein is CASSLISGTSYNEQFF.